This T cell receptor (beta chain) was retrieved from a study of T cells in Graves' hyperthyroidism and ophthalmopathy (dated by TCRdb to the late 2010s). Regarding the research as a whole: To identify distinguishing TCR V-J signatures, a discovery cohort of about a hundred patients was used, comprising 43 with Graves' ophthalmopathy and about 59 with stable Graves' hyperthyroidism. Prospective prediction of ophthalmopathy was tested in an independent validation cohort of some 19 hyperthyroidism patients and 15 to 17 patients who later progressed to ophthalmopathy. The 100 discovery patients were randomly split 7:3 into training and test sets. In addition, the study compared T-cell repertoires in thyroid tissue and in blood from roughly six Graves' hyperthyroidism patients. Following sampling, methimazole starting at 30 mg daily was given to hyperthyroidism patients, and high-dose intravenous methylprednisolone was given to ophthalmopathy patients. The paper reports TCR Vbeta CDR3 sequencing of some 140 peripheral blood samples: approximately 43 ophthalmopathy, fewer than 80 hyperthyroidism and 17 progressor patients. What the study reported, not specific to this receptor: Most expanded thyroid clonotypes (frequency above 0.001) were also detected in blood, suggesting blood repertoires may reflect thyroid immune responses. Sample size was not statistically predetermined, and investigators were not blinded to group allocation. In validation, progression to ophthalmopathy was predicted by the model with approximately 67% sensitivity and nearly 75% specificity, a median of about 6.8 months before onset. Ophthalmopathy was separated from stable hyperthyroidism by a 13 V-J signature model, with 85% to 90% sensitivity and about 81% specificity obtained in cross-validation and 80%/75% obtained in testing.

Amplification of TCR beta CDR3 regions was carried out from RNA transcripts. A first-round RT-PCR of the TCR CDR3 used the HTBI primer set with the Qiagen OneStep RT-PCR kit. Libraries were constructed in a second round of multiplex PCR, after which size selection and purification were performed. The libraries were sequenced on an Illumina HiSeq2000 using paired-end 100 bp reads. Turning to the authors' computational methods: SOAPnuke was used to process the raw data, throwing out any read that contained adapters or uncalled bases, had a mean Phred below 15, or lacked an exact constant-primer or identifier match. High-quality paired reads were merged using COPE v1.2.5, and each unique nucleotide sequence was defined as a clonotype. MiTCR v1.1 was used to align clonotypes to the IMGT TRBV, TRBD and TRBJ reference segments. The analysis was restricted to V-J combinations with a frequency above 0.0001, which together covered 99% to 99.2% of the repertoires. A TCS score was defined as the ratio of F50 (clonal expansion) to E x V (chaos), with BLOSUM62-based TCRdist applied between CDR3 peptides within each V-J. Welch's t-statistics and random forest reduced several hundred V-J features to 13, which were used in a naive Bayes classifier (R e1071). The public reads were reprocessed in TCRdb via fastp at Q25 and MiXCR, keeping in-frame beta chains. CDR3 protein sequences are deduplicated, and each keeps its most common genes and DNA. The V and J calls and clone size are TCRdb's, not the authors'. This sample gives hundreds of thousands of distinct CDR3 sequences in total; around 42% of them show up just once. The ten largest clones add up to just under 8.5% of the sample.

To note about this clonotype: The antigen it binds to is not known. No quality values exist for individual bases; no much larger clone is one base distant.

Stable Graves' hyperthyroidism was defined as the absence of progression to ophthalmopathy over 18 months of follow-up. Hyperthyroidism patients were newly diagnosed, with disease duration under 2 months, and aged 18 to 65 years. Any patient with an uncontrolled infection, another autoimmune disease, pregnancy or lactation was excluded. Diagnoses relied on clinical symptoms, serum thyroxine and TRAb, thyroid ultrasound and orbital computed tomography. Total RNA was extracted using Trizol reagent, and RNA quality was assessed on an Agilent 2100 Bioanalyzer. The CDR3 goes from the cysteine to the phenylalanine over 12 residues. Of all the DNA, just the CDR3 is kept, 36 bases in frame from base 1. Reading the germline V gene gives CDR1 MNHEY and CDR2 SVGAGI.

This chain joins TRBV6-5 to TRBJ1-1, with no D gene named confidently. The material sequenced was peripheral blood or thyroid tissue (not recorded which). This receptor was taken from a woman aged 18-29 years with Graves' hyperthyroidism. Donor details come from another sample of the same person, matched by shared clones. In nucleotides, the sequence is TGTGTCCAAATACGGGCCAACACTGAAGCTTTCTTT. It codes for CVQIRANTEAFF.